The 11 T cell receptor beta chains presented below share a single source sample, sequenced in a study of blood T cell repertoires in COVID-19. Using immunoSEQ multiplex PCR, the repertoire was profiled, and TCRdb retains in-frame clones only, with some absent. This table holds approximately 210,000 clones, 83% found once. Sequencing was done on a sample of peripheral blood. The receptors shown here come from a woman aged 40 to 50 with active or convalescent COVID-19.

This sequence joins TRBV9 and TRBJ1-6; a weak D match, TRBD1 (6 bases). V shed 3 bases and J shed 12 bases, with 16 bases lying between them. There are 14 residues in the CDR3. Germline CDR1 is SGDLS and CDR2 is YYNGEE. The CDR3 DNA reads as TGTGCCAGCAGCGGCGGATCGACAGGTAGACCCCTCCACTTT. The encoded protein is CASSGGSTGRPLHF.

V and J are TRBV7-8 and TRBJ1-1; a weak D match, TRBD1 (6 bases). Germline values: CDR1 SGHVS, CDR2 FQNEAQ. With 6 bases removed from V and 3 bases from J, the gap between germline ends came to 14 bases. CDR3 length: 14 residues. CDR3 sequence: CASRPRQGYTEAFF. The CDR3 DNA follows: TGTGCCAGCAGACCTCGGCAGGGGTACACTGAAGCTTTCTTT.

This clone was detected a few times. The genes are TRBV10-3 and TRBJ1-6; 8 nucleotides line up with TRBD1. The CDR3 contains 12 residues. Per the germline V gene, CDR1 is ENHRY and CDR2 is SYGVKD. Losses at the gene ends were 6 bases for V and 10 bases for J; bases not matched to a gene: 2. CDR3 coding DNA: TGTGCCATCAGGACAGGGGACTCACCCCTCCACTTT. Protein: CAIRTGDSPLHF.

The rearrangement links TRBV6-1 to TRBJ1-1, with a weak D call TRBD1 (5 bases). Germline CDR1 is MNHNS and CDR2 is SASEGT. The CDR3 extends over 14 amino acids. V gave up 2 bases and J gave up 5 bases, with 12 bases separating them. The CDR3, as DNA: TGTGCCAGCAGTGAATGGGGGGTTAGTACTGAAGCTTTCTTT. This translates into CASSEWGVSTEAFF.

The chain is built from TRBV6-5 and TRBJ1-5; D perhaps matches TRBD1 (6 bases). Germline V gives CDR1 MNHEY, CDR2 SVGAGI. This CDR3 is built from 15 residues. V lost 4 bases and J 7 bases, leaving 17 bases between the germline ends. CDR3 coding DNA: TGTGCCAGCAGTTTGAACAGGGTGATTCGACAGCCCCAGCATTTT. As protein: CASSLNRVIRQPQHF.

The V gene is TRBV5-4, the J gene TRBJ2-5, with TRBD2 as a possible D gene (5 bases). Trimming took 4 bases from V and 2 from J, leaving 9 bases between them. There are 13 residues in the CDR3. In germline, CDR1 is SGHNT, CDR2 YYREEE (reference sequence). The CDR3 nucleotides read TGTGCCAGCAGCATTAGCGCTCAAGAGACCCAGTACTTC. Encoded protein: CASSISAQETQYF.

This chain uses TRBV6-1 with TRBJ1-1, with D hard to call. Trimming shortened V by 0 bases and J by 11 bases, and 16 bases separated the two germline ends. CDR3 length equals 14 residues. Per germline, CDR1 MNHNS and CDR2 SASEGT. The CDR3 sequence: CASSEALDIRRAFF. The CDR3 DNA sequence: TGTGCCAGCAGTGAAGCGCTCGACATACGTAGGGCTTTCTTT.

This chain uses TRBV28 with TRBJ1-5; D is possibly TRBD1 (6 bases). V shed 6 bases and J shed 3 bases, with 12 bases lying between them. Germline loops: CDR1 MDHEN, CDR2 SYDVKM. The CDR3 is 14 residues long. The CDR3 loop is CASSLAGANQPQHF. For the CDR3, the DNA is TGTGCCAGCAGCCTGGCGGGGGCCAATCAGCCCCAGCATTTT.

The chain uses TRBV7-9 and TRBJ1-4, with 9 bases identical to TRBD1. In germline, CDR1 is SEHNR, CDR2 FQNEAQ (reference sequence). This CDR3 is built from 16 residues. V shed 4 bases, J shed 1 base, and the junction held 4 bases outside the gene matches. CDR3 sequence reads: CASSSPDRGTNEKLFF. The CDR3 region has the DNA TGTGCCAGCAGCTCCCCGGACAGGGGAACTAATGAAAAACTGTTTTTT.

J is TRBJ1-6 and V is TRBV28; 7 bases are shared with TRBD1. Germline CDR1 and CDR2: MDHEN and SYDVKM. CDR3 length: 15 residues. The V and J ends lost 3 bases and 9 bases, in that order; junction bases with no gene match: 8. DNA of the CDR3: TGTGCCAGCAGTTTTGGGACAGCTAGGGGTTCACCCCTCCACTTT. It specifies CASSFGTARGSPLHF.

This chain joins TRBV12-2 and TRBJ1-5; the table's D call, TRBD1, was not checked against the DNA. TRBV12-2 is noted as a pseudogene. The CDR3 consists of 18 residues. CDR3 coding DNA: TGTGCAAGTCGCCTCGGGCCCCAGGGGGTTTATAGCAATCAGCCCCAGCATTTT. Translating it yields CASRLGPQGVYSNQPQHF.